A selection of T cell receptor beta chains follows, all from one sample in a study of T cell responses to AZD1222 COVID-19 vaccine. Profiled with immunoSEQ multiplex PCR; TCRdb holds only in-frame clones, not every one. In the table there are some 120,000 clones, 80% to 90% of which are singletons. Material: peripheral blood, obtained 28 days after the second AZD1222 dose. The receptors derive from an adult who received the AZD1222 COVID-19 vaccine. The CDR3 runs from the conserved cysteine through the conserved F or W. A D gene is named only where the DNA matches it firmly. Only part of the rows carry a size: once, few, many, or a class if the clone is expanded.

CDR3aa: CASRLAYGRVYGYTF; CDR3nt: TGTGCAAGTCGCTTAGCGTACGGCAGGGTCTATGGCTACACCTTC; d_gene: .; j_gene: TRBJ1-2; abundance: .; v_gene: TRBV12-2
CDR3aa: CASSPGGYEQYF; CDR3nt: TGTGCCAGCAGTCCCGGCGGCTACGAGCAGTACTTC; d_gene: .; j_gene: TRBJ2-7; abundance: .; v_gene: TRBV2
CDR3aa: CAWSKAEGSFGYGYTF; CDR3nt: TGTGCCTGGAGTAAGGCAGAAGGTTCCTTCGGGTATGGCTACACCTTC; d_gene: .; j_gene: TRBJ1-2; abundance: .; v_gene: TRBV30
CDR3aa: CASSLASGTRRPSGANVLTF; CDR3nt: TGTGCCAGCAGCTTAGCCTCCGGGACTAGGCGACCCTCTGGGGCCAACGTCCTGACTTTC; d_gene: TRBD2; j_gene: TRBJ2-6; abundance: .; v_gene: TRBV7-8
CDR3aa: CASREGASGTYEQYF; CDR3nt: TGTGCCAGTAGAGAAGGGGCTAGCGGTACCTACGAGCAGTACTTC; d_gene: TRBD2; j_gene: TRBJ2-7; abundance: .; v_gene: TRBV19
CDR3aa: CSVEGYEGALHYNEQFF; CDR3nt: TGCAGCGTTGAAGGGTATGAAGGTGCATTACACTACAATGAGCAGTTCTTC; d_gene: .; j_gene: TRBJ2-1; abundance: .; v_gene: TRBV29-1
CDR3aa: CASSYSVGQTHNEQFF; CDR3nt: TGTGCCAGCAGTTACTCGGTTGGACAGACCCACAATGAGCAGTTCTTC; d_gene: .; j_gene: TRBJ2-1; abundance: .; v_gene: TRBV6-5
CDR3aa: CASSSGRGSLNNEQFF; CDR3nt: TGTGCCAGCAGCTCGGGGCGCGGATCTTTGAACAATGAGCAGTTCTTC; d_gene: .; j_gene: TRBJ2-1; abundance: .; v_gene: TRBV7-3
CDR3aa: CASSPTGGLMTQYF; CDR3nt: TGTGCCAGCAGCCCGACCGGGGGGTTGATGACCCAGTACTTC; d_gene: TRBD2; j_gene: TRBJ2-5; abundance: .; v_gene: TRBV7-9
CDR3aa: CASSRGEEQYF; CDR3nt: TGTGCCAGCTCACGCGGAGAGGAGCAGTACTTC; d_gene: .; j_gene: TRBJ2-7; abundance: few; v_gene: TRBV18
CDR3aa: CASSLDGSYGYTF; CDR3nt: TGTGCCAGCAGTTTGGACGGAAGTTATGGCTACACCTTC; d_gene: .; j_gene: TRBJ1-2; abundance: .; v_gene: TRBV6-5
CDR3aa: CAWSHFERSTEAFF; CDR3nt: TGTGCCTGGAGCCATTTTGAGCGCAGCACTGAAGCTTTCTTT; d_gene: .; j_gene: TRBJ1-1; abundance: .; v_gene: TRBV30
CDR3aa: CASSLPGRGLGNTIYF; CDR3nt: TGTGCCAGCAGCCTCCCGGGCAGGGGCTTAGGAAACACCATATATTTT; d_gene: .; j_gene: TRBJ1-3; abundance: .; v_gene: TRBV5-6
CDR3aa: CASSQPTGRNTEAFF; CDR3nt: TGCGCCAGCAGCCAACCAACAGGGAGGAACACTGAAGCTTTCTTT; d_gene: .; j_gene: TRBJ1-1; abundance: .; v_gene: TRBV4-1
CDR3aa: CASSSTPGTSADTQYF; CDR3nt: TGTGCCAGCAGCTCGACCCCCGGGACTAGCGCAGATACGCAGTATTTT; d_gene: TRBD2; j_gene: TRBJ2-3; abundance: once; v_gene: TRBV9
CDR3aa: CASSLGEGPQHF; CDR3nt: TGTGCCAGCAGCTTGGGGGAAGGGCCCCAGCATTTT; d_gene: .; j_gene: TRBJ1-5; abundance: .; v_gene: TRBV5-5
CDR3aa: CASSLGLNTGELFF; CDR3nt: TGCGCCAGCAGCTTGGGGTTGAACACCGGGGAGCTGTTTTTT; d_gene: .; j_gene: TRBJ2-2; abundance: .; v_gene: TRBV5-1
CDR3aa: CASSQVKGARNIQYF; CDR3nt: TGTGCCAGCAGCCAAGTGAAGGGGGCACGGAACATTCAGTACTTC; d_gene: TRBD1; j_gene: TRBJ2-4; abundance: .; v_gene: TRBV3-1/TRBV3-2
CDR3aa: CASSPRLALSYNEQFF; CDR3nt: TGTGCCAGCAGCCCCAGACTAGCGCTCTCCTACAATGAGCAGTTCTTC; d_gene: TRBD2; j_gene: TRBJ2-1; abundance: .; v_gene: TRBV7-2
CDR3aa: CASRLPGGRNQPQHF; CDR3nt: TGTGCCAGCAGGTTACCAGGGGGACGCAATCAGCCCCAGCATTTT; d_gene: TRBD1; j_gene: TRBJ1-5; abundance: .; v_gene: TRBV6-5
CDR3aa: CASGAGYNEQFF; CDR3nt: TGTGCTAGTGGGGCGGGGTACAATGAGCAGTTCTTC; d_gene: .; j_gene: TRBJ2-1; abundance: .; v_gene: TRBV12-5
CDR3aa: CASSSPGTEAFF; CDR3nt: TGTGCCAGCAGCTCGCCTGGGACTGAAGCTTTCTTT; d_gene: .; j_gene: TRBJ1-1; abundance: .; v_gene: TRBV7-3
CDR3aa: CASSLTGQRGYEQYF; CDR3nt: TGTGCCAGCAGCTTGACCGGACAGCGCGGCTACGAGCAGTACTTC; d_gene: .; j_gene: TRBJ2-7; abundance: .; v_gene: TRBV5-8
CDR3aa: CASSLARGTSDEQFF; CDR3nt: TGTGCCAGCAGCTTAGCGCGCGGGACTAGTGATGAGCAGTTCTTC; d_gene: TRBD2; j_gene: TRBJ2-1; abundance: .; v_gene: TRBV7-9
CDR3aa: CAWSAGPEGGKLFF; CDR3nt: TGTGCCTGGAGTGCCGGGCCAGAAGGAGGAAAACTGTTTTTT; d_gene: .; j_gene: TRBJ1-4; abundance: .; v_gene: TRBV30
CDR3aa: CASSLGPHGEAFF; CDR3nt: TGTGCCAGCAGCTTAGGGCCCCACGGGGAAGCTTTCTTT; d_gene: .; j_gene: TRBJ1-1; abundance: .; v_gene: TRBV7-3
CDR3aa: CAISDARTGGYQETQYF; CDR3nt: TGTGCCATCAGTGATGCCCGGACAGGCGGGTACCAAGAGACCCAGTACTTC; d_gene: TRBD1; j_gene: TRBJ2-5; abundance: .; v_gene: TRBV10-3
CDR3aa: CASSYSQGSNSAFF; CDR3nt: TGTGCCAGCAGTTACTCGCAGGGAAGTAATTCTGCTTTCTTT; d_gene: .; j_gene: TRBJ1-1; abundance: .; v_gene: TRBV6-5
CDR3aa: CASSIEPSENTEAFF; CDR3nt: TGTGCCAGTAGTATTGAACCCAGTGAGAACACTGAAGCTTTCTTT; d_gene: .; j_gene: TRBJ1-1; abundance: .; v_gene: TRBV19
CDR3aa: CASSVGGGGFGEKLFF; CDR3nt: TGTGCCAGCAGCGTTGGAGGAGGCGGTTTTGGGGAAAAACTGTTTTTT; d_gene: .; j_gene: TRBJ1-4; abundance: once; v_gene: TRBV5-4
CDR3aa: CASSEGTIDGYTF; CDR3nt: TGTGCCAGCAGTGAGGGGACTATCGATGGCTACACCTTC; d_gene: .; j_gene: TRBJ1-2; abundance: .; v_gene: TRBV6-1
CDR3aa: CASSPAGKAFF; CDR3nt: TGTGCCAGCTCACCTGCCGGGAAAGCTTTCTTT; d_gene: .; j_gene: TRBJ1-1; abundance: .; v_gene: TRBV18
CDR3aa: CASSVDRGDTDTQYF; CDR3nt: TGTGCCAGCAGCGTAGATAGAGGGGACACAGATACGCAGTATTTT; d_gene: .; j_gene: TRBJ2-3; abundance: .; v_gene: TRBV9
CDR3aa: CASIEGGVGTDTQYF; CDR3nt: TGTGCCAGCATCGAGGGGGGGGTCGGCACAGATACGCAGTATTTT; d_gene: .; j_gene: TRBJ2-3; abundance: .; v_gene: TRBV2
CDR3aa: CASSSFGQVLSYEQYF; CDR3nt: TGTGCCAGCAGCTCATTCGGACAGGTTCTCTCCTACGAGCAGTACTTC; d_gene: TRBD1; j_gene: TRBJ2-7; abundance: .; v_gene: TRBV7-2
CDR3aa: CASSRSGGQETQYF; CDR3nt: TGTGCCAGCTCACGATCAGGGGGCCAGGAGACCCAGTACTTC; d_gene: TRBD1; j_gene: TRBJ2-5; abundance: .; v_gene: TRBV18
CDR3aa: CASSLRPGQGAGTEAFF; CDR3nt: TGTGCCAGCAGCCTAAGACCGGGACAGGGGGCTGGCACTGAAGCTTTCTTT; d_gene: TRBD1; j_gene: TRBJ1-1; abundance: .; v_gene: TRBV7-9
CDR3aa: CASSPSTGETYNEQFF; CDR3nt: TGTGCCAGCAGTCCCTCGACAGGGGAGACCTACAATGAGCAGTTCTTC; d_gene: TRBD1; j_gene: TRBJ2-1; abundance: .; v_gene: TRBV27
CDR3aa: CASSFLGPEGEQYF; CDR3nt: TGTGCCAGCAGCTTCCTAGGACCAGAGGGGGAGCAGTACTTC; d_gene: .; j_gene: TRBJ2-7; abundance: once; v_gene: TRBV7-2
CDR3aa: CASKTGQTLEAFF; CDR3nt: TGTGCCAGCAAAACCGGACAGACGCTTGAAGCTTTCTTT; d_gene: .; j_gene: TRBJ1-1; abundance: .; v_gene: TRBV6-6
CDR3aa: CASSDPYGGTEAFF; CDR3nt: TGTGCCAGCAGTGACCCATACGGGGGCACTGAAGCTTTCTTT; d_gene: .; j_gene: TRBJ1-1; abundance: .; v_gene: TRBV6-1
CDR3aa: CASSPAGEKLFF; CDR3nt: TGCGCCAGCAGCCCGGCCGGCGAAAAACTGTTTTTT; d_gene: .; j_gene: TRBJ1-4; abundance: once; v_gene: TRBV5-1
CDR3aa: CASTRGNARSNQPQHF; CDR3nt: TGTGCCAGCACCCGGGGTAACGCACGTAGCAATCAGCCCCAGCATTTT; d_gene: .; j_gene: TRBJ1-5; abundance: .; v_gene: TRBV7-2
CDR3aa: CASSQGGTGGWNTIYF; CDR3nt: TGTGCCAGCAGCCAAGGGGGGACAGGAGGTTGGAACACCATATATTTT; d_gene: TRBD1; j_gene: TRBJ1-3; abundance: .; v_gene: TRBV3-1/TRBV3-2
CDR3aa: CASRDGAAVSYEQYF; CDR3nt: TGCGCCAGCAGGGACGGGGCGGCTGTCTCCTACGAGCAGTACTTC; d_gene: .; j_gene: TRBJ2-7; abundance: .; v_gene: TRBV5-1
CDR3aa: CASSPVEGETQYF; CDR3nt: TGTGCCAGCTCACCAGTAGAGGGGGAGACCCAGTACTTC; d_gene: .; j_gene: TRBJ2-5; abundance: .; v_gene: TRBV18
CDR3aa: CASSLMSRGSGDTQYF; CDR3nt: TGCGCCAGCAGCTTGATGAGTCGGGGGAGTGGCGATACGCAGTATTTT; d_gene: .; j_gene: TRBJ2-3; abundance: .; v_gene: TRBV5-1
CDR3aa: CASSYPFEGRHQPQHF; CDR3nt: TGTGCCAGCAGTTACCCCTTTGAGGGGAGGCATCAGCCCCAGCATTTT; d_gene: .; j_gene: TRBJ1-5; abundance: .; v_gene: TRBV6-2/TRBV6-3
CDR3aa: CASSPQVLYGYTF; CDR3nt: TGTGCCAGCAGCCCACAGGTCCTGTATGGCTACACCTTC; d_gene: .; j_gene: TRBJ1-2; abundance: .; v_gene: TRBV7-2
CDR3aa: CAIARLDLNTEAFF; CDR3nt: TGTGCCATCGCTCGACTAGATTTGAACACTGAAGCTTTCTTT; d_gene: .; j_gene: TRBJ1-1; abundance: .; v_gene: TRBV6-5
CDR3aa: CASSFSQGSPLHF; CDR3nt: TGTGCCAGCAGCTTCTCCCAGGGATCACCCCTCCACTTT; d_gene: .; j_gene: TRBJ1-6; abundance: .; v_gene: TRBV7-9
CDR3aa: CASSQGWDNQPQHF; CDR3nt: TGTGCCAGCAGCCAGGGATGGGACAATCAGCCCCAGCATTTT; d_gene: .; j_gene: TRBJ1-5; abundance: .; v_gene: TRBV3-1/TRBV3-2